This TCR beta chain was obtained from a study of blood T cells in healthy people across ages. A second 7 to 11 cycle PCR used barcoded and J-beta primers. TCRdb processed the 5' RACE reads anew with MiXCR; each CDR3 protein has one entry. Of around 1,000,000 distinct CDR3 sequences in the sample, 35% to 45% were seen once. A remark on this clonotype: The antigen is undetermined.

The trim removed 8 bases at V and 6 bases at J, leaving 3 bases unmatched. The CDR3 extends over 12 amino acids. The germline V gene encodes CDR1 MDHEN and CDR2 SYDVKM. Findings of the study overall: Per million T cells, TCR beta diversity dropped about linearly as age rose.

This TCR derives from a man younger than 30 in good health. Sequencing input: blood. This chain joins TRBV28 and TRBJ2-2; 7 bases are shared with TRBD1. The chain's CDR3 is CASYRGPGELFF. Written as DNA, the CDR3 is TGTGCCAGCTACAGGGGACCCGGGGAGCTGTTTTTT.